Below are 20 T cell receptor beta chains sequenced from a single sample in a study of CD8+ T cells in alopecia areata. After isolation, RNA underwent reverse transcription to generate cDNA as the sequencing template. Using immunoSEQ multiplex PCR, the repertoire was profiled, and TCRdb retains in-frame clones only, with some absent. The sample lists 200,000 to 250,000 clones; under 70% were seen once. Sequences were derived from CD4+ T cells sorted from blood, sampled at week 0. These receptors were obtained from a human donor with alopecia areata.

The chain carries TRBV29-1 and TRBJ2-3; 11 bases line up with TRBD2. The ends lost 7 bases at V and 2 bases at J; junction bases unmatched: 11. The CDR3 loop spans 16 amino acids. Germline CDR1 SQVTM, CDR2 ANQGSEA. CDR3 sequence: CSANRGLAGSTDTQYF. Here the CDR3 DNA reads TGCAGCGCCAACCGCGGACTAGCGGGCTCCACAGATACGCAGTATTTT.

This chain joins TRBV15 and TRBJ1-4, with D uncertain. Per the germline V gene, CDR1 is LNHNV and CDR2 is YYDKDF (reference sequence). The CDR3 has 14 amino acids. V lost 0 bases and J 7 bases, leaving 9 bases between the germline ends. CDR3 sequence: CATSRDKDGEKLFF. CDR3 sequence (DNA): TGTGCCACCAGCAGAGATAAAGACGGTGAAAAACTGTTTTTT.

This chain links TRBV20-1 with TRBJ2-5; unclear D gene. V shed 5 bases and J shed 1 base, with 5 bases lying between them. Germline CDR1 DFQATT, CDR2 SNEGSKA (reference sequence). The CDR3 is 11 residues long. For the CDR3, the DNA is TGCAGTGCTCGAATCCAAGAGACCCAGTACTTC. Encoded protein: CSARIQETQYF.

Comment on this clone: The junction departs from germline at one end; a sequencing error may be responsible. The V call is TRBV7-3, the J call TRBJ1-1; no reliable D call. CDR3 size: 13 residues. Germline CDR1 is SGHTA and CDR2 is FQGTGA. CDR3 protein: CASSLRRNAEAFF. CDR3 sequence (DNA): TGTGCCAGCAGCTTACGGCGGAACGCTGAAGCTTTCTTT.

The chain uses TRBV5-4 and TRBJ2-1, with 14 nucleotides matching TRBD2. The germline gives CDR1 SGHNT, CDR2 YYREEE (reference sequence). The V segment lost 4 bases and the J segment 0 bases; nucleotides outside the gene matches: 9. The CDR3 has 19 residues. Written as DNA, the CDR3 is TGTGCCAGCAGCCCCGGGACTAGCGGGGGTTGGAGCTCCTACAATGAGCAGTTCTTC. Its translation is CASSPGTSGGWSSYNEQFF.

This chain uses TRBV6-5 with TRBJ1-6, with D possibly TRBD1 on 6 matching bases. Trimming cost V 6 bases and J 7 bases, with 16 bases left between them. The germline gives CDR1 MNHEY, CDR2 SVGAGI. The CDR3 has 15 residues. CDR3 region: CASSPEQGDNSPLHF. The CDR3 DNA reads as TGTGCCAGCAGCCCAGAACAGGGAGACAATTCACCCCTCCACTTT.

This clone was seen only once. The rearrangement uses TRBV11-3 and TRBJ1-1; 9 bases match TRBD1. The CDR3 has 15 residues. Germline V gene data show CDR1 as SGHNT and CDR2 as YENEEA. Trimming removed 8 bases from V and 1 base from J; junction bases left unmatched: 8. In DNA form, the CDR3 reads TGTGCCAGCTCGCCGAGGGGACAGGGGAACACTGAAGCTTTCTTT. Encoded protein: CASSPRGQGNTEAFF.

In its sample, this clone was seen a few times. CDR3 in DNA: TGCAGCGTTGAAAAGCCGGCAGGTGGAAACACCATATATTTT. Protein sequence: CSVEKPAGGNTIYF. The J gene is TRBJ1-3, the V gene TRBV29-1; D gene uncertain. Germline CDR1 reads SQVTM; CDR2 reads ANQGSEA. This CDR3 has 14 amino acids. The germline V and J ends were trimmed by 2 bases and 3 bases, with 11 bases remaining between them.

The chain employs TRBV5-1 and TRBJ2-5, with 10 bases fitting TRBD2. V shed 2 bases and J 5 bases; nucleotides not matched to a gene: 6. In germline, CDR1 is SGHRS, CDR2 YFSETQ. This CDR3 region has 15 residues. The CDR3 region is CASSFGLAGVETQYF. CDR3 in DNA: TGCGCCAGCAGCTTCGGCCTAGCGGGGGTGGAGACCCAGTACTTC.

CDR3 amino acids: CAWNRPWPANSPLHF. The CDR3 region has the DNA TGTGCCTGGAATCGTCCCTGGCCGGCTAATTCACCCCTCCACTTT. This chain uses TRBV30 with TRBJ1-6; D remains unclear. The CDR3 runs to 15 residues. Trimming took 4 bases from V and 6 from J, leaving 16 bases between them. Germline V lookup: CDR1 GTSNPN, CDR2 SVGIG (reference sequence).

The genes are TRBV29-1 and TRBJ1-2; perhaps TRBD1 as D (5 bases). Between the trimmed V and J ends, which lost 6 bases and 5 bases, there was a span of 13 bases. The CDR3 totals 12 residues. The germline V gene encodes CDR1 SQVTM and CDR2 ANQGSEA. The CDR3 region is CSVPGLVYGYTF. Here the CDR3 DNA reads TGCAGCGTGCCGGGACTGGTGTATGGCTACACCTTC. The full variable domain, rest sourced from reference TRBV29-1 and TRBJ1-2, is SAVISQKPSRDICQRGTSLTIQCQVDSQVTMMFWYRQQPGQSLTLIATANQGSEATYESGFVIDKFPISRPNLTFSTLTVSNMSPEDSSIYLCSVPGLVYGYTFGSGTRLTVV.

The chain recombines TRBV29-1 with TRBJ1-6, with 7 bases fitting TRBD1. This CDR3 is 12 amino acids long. The germline V gene encodes CDR1 SQVTM and CDR2 ANQGSEA. Trimming cost V 7 bases and J 6 bases; bases outside gene matches: 3. The CDR3 loop is CSAGGANSPLHF. The CDR3 region has the DNA TGCAGCGCAGGGGGGGCTAATTCACCCCTCCACTTT.

The V and J genes are TRBV30 and TRBJ2-5; 7 nucleotides align to TRBD2. This CDR3 has 12 amino acids. The germline gives CDR1 GTSNPN, CDR2 SVGIG (reference sequence). The V segment lost 5 bases and the J segment 4 bases; nucleotides outside the gene matches: 4. This chain's CDR3 is CAWAQRGETQYF. CDR3 DNA: TGTGCCTGGGCCCAGCGGGGAGAGACCCAGTACTTC.

This clone was found once. The gene calls are TRBV6-1 and TRBJ2-1; weak D call: TRBD1 (5 bases). Trimming cost V 1 base and J 8 bases, with 21 bases left between them. From germline, CDR1 is MNHNS and CDR2 SASEGT. The CDR3 has 17 residues. CDR3 residues: CASSEVWGNAQGDEQFF. In DNA form, the CDR3 reads TGTGCCAGCAGTGAAGTCTGGGGAAATGCCCAGGGCGATGAGCAGTTCTTC.

V gene TRBV5-1 combines with J gene TRBJ2-5, with TRBD2 matching over 9 bases. The germline CDR1 and CDR2 sequences are SGHRS and YFSETQ. J gave up 2 bases and V 2 bases, and 4 bases lay outside the gene matches. This CDR3 has 15 residues. The CDR3 DNA is TGCGCCAGCAGCTTTGGAGCGGGGGGTCAAGAGACCCAGTACTTC. This sequence encodes CASSFGAGGQETQYF. The variable domain in full, completed from reference TRBV5-1 and TRBJ2-5, reads KAGVTQTPRYLIKTRGQQVTLSCSPISGHRSVSWYQQTPGQGLQFLFEYFSETQRNKGNFPGRFSGRQFSNSRSEMNVSTLELGDSALYLCASSFGAGGQETQYFGPGTRLLVL.

The chain is built from TRBV25-1 and TRBJ2-5, with D perhaps TRBD2 (6 bases). Near its end, the DNA agrees better with TRBJ2-7, so the J call may be wrong. Germline CDR1 MGHDK, CDR2 SYGVNS. CDR3 size: 14 residues. The CDR3: CASSEPGETYEQYF. CDR3 coding DNA: TGTGCCAGCAGTGAACCGGGGGAGACCTACGAGCAGTACTTC.

This clone has only one observation. The chain carries TRBV27 and TRBJ1-1; TRBD1 aligns across 8 bases. CDR1 MNHEY and CDR2 SMNVEV come from the germline V gene (reference sequence). This CDR3 is 14 amino acids long. The V segment lost 3 bases and the J segment 4 bases; nucleotides outside the gene matches: 4. CDR3: CASSFRGPRTEAFF. CDR3 nucleotides: TGTGCCAGCAGTTTCAGGGGGCCTCGCACTGAAGCTTTCTTT.

V gene TRBV6-4 combines with J gene TRBJ2-1; no clear D gene. V shed 8 bases and J shed 2 bases, with 16 bases lying between them. The CDR3 is made up of 15 amino acids. Germline CDR1 reads MRHNA; CDR2 reads SNTAGT. The CDR3 nucleotides are TGTGCCAGCTTTAGTGGGAAGAGTCCCTACAATGAGCAGTTCTTC. Translating it yields CASFSGKSPYNEQFF.

This clone turned up a few times. The V and J genes are TRBV27 and TRBJ2-7; TRBD2 is a possible D gene (6 bases). V gave up 3 bases and J gave up 2 bases, with 11 bases separating them. This CDR3 has 14 amino acids. The germline CDR1 and CDR2 sequences are MNHEY and SMNVEV (reference sequence). CDR3 bases: TGTGCCAGCAGTTTGAAGGGGAGGACCTACGAGCAGTACTTC. Translating gives CASSLKGRTYEQYF.

This clone was counted once. The chain is built from TRBV30 and TRBJ1-2, with 8 bases matching TRBD1. The CDR3 runs to 14 residues. CDR1 is GTSNPN and CDR2 is SVGIG in the germline V gene (reference sequence). V shed 3 bases and J 1 base; nucleotides not matched to a gene: 4. The CDR3 spells CAWRLTGDNYGYTF. In DNA, the CDR3 is TGTGCCTGGAGACTGACAGGGGATAACTATGGCTACACCTTC.